What follows are 4 T cell receptor beta chains derived from one specimen sequenced in a study of T cells in Graves' hyperthyroidism and ophthalmopathy. TCR beta CDR3 regions were amplified from RNA. Carried out on the TCR CDR3, a first-round RT-PCR used the HTBI primer set. MiXCR, applied by TCRdb to the multiplex PCR reads, yields one record per CDR3 protein. The sample has a few hundred thousand distinct CDR3 sequences, 19% seen once. The sample was blood. These receptors were taken from a woman younger than 30 with Graves' hyperthyroidism.

The chain combines TRBV7-2 with TRBJ1-3; D is undetermined. The CDR3 is 14 residues long. V dropped 4 bases and J dropped 5 bases, with 12 bases sitting between them. Per the germline V gene, CDR1 is SGHTA and CDR2 is FQGNSA. The CDR3 sequence is CASSYSVMRNTIYF. The CDR3 nucleotides are TGTGCCAGCAGCTACAGCGTAATGAGAAACACCATATATTTT.

V is TRBV20-1 and J is TRBJ1-1, with D perhaps matching TRBD1 (5 bases). Trimming took 6 bases from V and 4 from J, leaving 9 bases between them. Germline V lookup: CDR1 DFQATT, CDR2 SNEGSKA (reference sequence). This CDR3 contains 11 residues. The chain's CDR3 is CSAHQGTEAFF. As DNA, the CDR3 is TGCAGTGCGCATCAGGGCACTGAAGCTTTCTTT.

The chain is built from TRBV9 and TRBJ1-1; a weak D match, TRBD1 (6 bases). CDR1 SGDLS and CDR2 YYNGEE come from the germline V gene. Trimming cost V 3 bases and J 5 bases, with 17 bases left between them. The CDR3 is 15 residues long. The CDR3 reads CASSADRSWRTEAFF. As DNA, the CDR3 is TGTGCCAGCAGCGCTGACAGGAGCTGGAGGACTGAAGCTTTCTTT.

This clonotype was seen ten or more times. The rearrangement joins TRBV5-1 to TRBJ2-7, with D possibly TRBD1 on 5 matching bases. The CDR3 sequence is 13 residues long. Trimming left V 1 base short and J 5 bases short, with 10 bases between. Per the germline V gene, CDR1 is SGHRS and CDR2 is YFSETQ. CDR3 DNA sequence: TGCGCCAGCAGCTTGAGGACAACCCACGAGCAGTACTTC. Its translation is CASSLRTTHEQYF.